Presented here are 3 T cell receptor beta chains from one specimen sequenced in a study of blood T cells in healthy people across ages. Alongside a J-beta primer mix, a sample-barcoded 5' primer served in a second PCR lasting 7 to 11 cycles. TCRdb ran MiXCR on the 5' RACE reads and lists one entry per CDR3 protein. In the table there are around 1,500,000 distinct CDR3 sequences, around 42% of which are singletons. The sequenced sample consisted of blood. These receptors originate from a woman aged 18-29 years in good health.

Written as DNA, the CDR3 is TGCAGTGCTACGCAAACCTTGGAGCAGTACTTC. This sequence encodes CSATQTLEQYF. This chain connects TRBV20-1 to TRBJ2-7; D unclear. CDR1 DFQATT and CDR2 SNEGSKA come from the germline V gene (reference sequence). The length of the CDR3 is 11 residues. V was pared by 4 bases and J by 7 bases, with 11 bases between.

In DNA form, the CDR3 reads TGTGCCACCAGCCTAAGGACAGGGACGATTCCTAACACTGAAGCTTTCTTT. Protein product: CATSLRTGTIPNTEAFF. The V and J genes are TRBV15 and TRBJ1-1; 8 positions agree with TRBD1. Germline CDR1 LNHNV, CDR2 YYDKDF (reference sequence). The CDR3 length is 17 residues. J gave up 2 bases and V 5 bases, and 13 bases lay outside the gene matches.

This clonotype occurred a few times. The DNA of the CDR3 is TGTGCCACCAGTGACACAACAGATACGCAGTATTTT. This gives the protein CATSDTTDTQYF. V and J are TRBV24-1 and TRBJ2-3; D call uncertain. Trimming left V 4 bases short and J 3 bases short, with 4 bases between. CDR1 KGHDR and CDR2 SFDVKD come from the germline V gene. The CDR3 consists of 12 residues.